Below are 20 T cell receptor beta chains sequenced from a single sample in a study of CD8+ T cells in alopecia areata. cDNA serving as the sequencing template came from extracted, reverse transcribed RNA. Clones were sequenced by immunoSEQ multiplex PCR, and TCRdb holds only the in-frame ones, with some missing. The table shows roughly 150,000 clones, with 55% occurring only once. Sequenced sample: CD4+ T cells sorted from blood. The receptor source for this set is a human donor in good health.

V is TRBV5-5 and J is TRBJ1-1; D is perhaps TRBD1 (5 bases). CDR1 and CDR2 (germline): SGHKS, YYEKEE (reference sequence). The CDR3 spans 13 residues. Between the trimmed V and J ends, which lost 0 bases and 4 bases, there was a span of 7 bases. The CDR3 loop is CASSLDQGTEAFF. For the CDR3, the DNA is TGTGCCAGCAGCTTGGACCAGGGCACTGAAGCTTTCTTT.

V and J are TRBV7-9 and TRBJ2-2, with D hard to call. V dropped 6 bases and J dropped 0 bases, with 8 bases sitting between them. CDR3 length: 14 amino acids. CDR1 SEHNR and CDR2 FQNEAQ come from the germline V gene (reference sequence). The CDR3 reads CASRPDSNTGELFF. CDR3 nucleotides: TGTGCCAGCAGACCTGACTCGAACACCGGGGAGCTGTTTTTT.

J is TRBJ2-2 and V is TRBV5-6; D not resolved. Trimming took off 4 bases at V and 7 bases at J, with 8 bases between the two ends. The CDR3 extends over 12 amino acids. Germline V gene sequence: CDR1 SGHDT, CDR2 YYEEEE. The CDR3 sequence is CASSLPGGELFF. CDR3 nucleotides: TGTGCCAGCAGCCTCCCCGGCGGGGAGCTGTTTTTT.

The chain uses TRBV2 and TRBJ1-5; D is uncertain. Germline assignment: CDR1 SNHLY and CDR2 FYNNEI. V lost 4 bases to trimming and J lost 1 base, with 11 bases between them. This CDR3 region has 15 residues. The CDR3: CASSAWLRSNQPQHF. The CDR3 DNA reads as TGTGCCAGCAGTGCTTGGCTTAGGAGCAATCAGCCCCAGCATTTT.

J is TRBJ2-5 and V is TRBV28; the D call may be TRBD1 or TRBD2 (5 bases each). The CDR3 sequence is 14 residues long. Per germline, CDR1 MDHEN and CDR2 SYDVKM. V lost 1 base, J lost 11 bases, and 17 bases lay in between. The CDR3 spells CASSLFAVLGEQYF. In DNA form, the CDR3 reads TGTGCCAGCAGTTTATTCGCCGTATTGGGGGAGCAGTACTTC.

The chain uses TRBV30 and TRBJ2-3, with 8 positions matching TRBD1. V trimming: 2 bases; J trimming: 5 bases; junction bases outside the gene matches: 6. The length of the CDR3 is 14 residues. Germline CDR1 reads GTSNPN; CDR2 reads SVGIG (reference sequence). The CDR3 reads CAWSLRTGKDTQYF. CDR3 nucleotides: TGTGCCTGGAGTCTCCGGACAGGGAAAGATACGCAGTATTTT.

Only a few counts were recorded for this clone. In nucleotides, the CDR3 is TGCGCCAGCAGCCAAGGATACGGCAGGGGAAGAAAGAGGTCCTACGAGCAGTACTTC. This sequence encodes CASSQGYGRGRKRSYEQYF. The rearrangement uses TRBV4-1 and TRBJ2-7; D is possibly TRBD1 (6 bases). V was shortened by 1 base and J by 1 base, with 23 bases between the two germline ends. The CDR3 covers 19 residues. Germline-derived CDR1 and CDR2 are MGHRA and YSYEKL.

This rearrangement joins TRBV29-1 to TRBJ1-2; 10 bases fit TRBD1. The CDR3 runs 12 residues. The trim removed 4 bases at V and 5 bases at J, leaving 1 base unmatched. From germline, CDR1 is SQVTM and CDR2 ANQGSEA. The CDR3 DNA follows: TGCAGCGTTGTGGGACAGGGGTATGGCTACACCTTC. Translating it yields CSVVGQGYGYTF.

This clone showed up just once. Germline and junction disagree at one end, which may indicate a read error. The chain combines TRBV5-1 with TRBJ2-5, with 7 bases lining up with TRBD1. Germline V CDR1 and CDR2: SGHRS, YFSETQ. The CDR3 runs 13 residues. The CDR3 sequence is CASTLGQQETQYF. Written as DNA, the CDR3 is TGCGCCAGCACCTTGGGACAGCAAGAGACCCAGTACTTC.

The J gene is TRBJ2-2, the V gene TRBV5-1; 10 bases fit TRBD2. CDR3 length equals 15 residues. Germline CDR1 and CDR2: SGHRS and YFSETQ. Unmatched junction bases numbered 5, after V lost 0 bases and J lost 9 bases. The CDR3 nucleotides are TGCGCCAGCAGCTTGGGACCTAGCGGGAGAAGGGAGCTGTTTTTT. This translates into CASSLGPSGRRELFF.

This clone was seen only a few times. The chain is built from TRBV29-1 and TRBJ2-7, with D possibly being TRBD1 (6 bases). The CDR3 is 17 amino acids. Trimming cost V 4 bases and J 3 bases, with 25 bases left between them. Germline loops: CDR1 SQVTM, CDR2 ANQGSEA. The CDR3 loop is CSVGQGGAGDGNYEQYF. CDR3 DNA sequence: TGCAGCGTTGGACAAGGGGGAGCAGGAGATGGGAACTACGAGCAGTACTTC.

V and J are TRBV27 and TRBJ2-5, with D uncertain. V was clipped by 3 bases and J by 2 bases, with 7 bases between them. Germline V CDR1 and CDR2: MNHEY, SMNVEV (reference sequence). The CDR3 has 13 amino acids. CDR3 protein: CASSFRRQETQYF. The DNA of the CDR3 is TGTGCCAGCAGTTTCCGGCGACAAGAGACCCAGTACTTC.

This clone was picked up a small number of times. V gene TRBV29-1 combines with J gene TRBJ1-1; D is undetermined. Germline-derived CDR1 and CDR2 are SQVTM and ANQGSEA. This CDR3 comprises 12 residues. Trimming cost V 7 bases and J 1 base, with 10 bases left between them. The CDR3 coding sequence is TGCAGCGCAATCCCGGGGAACACTGAAGCTTTCTTT. It codes for CSAIPGNTEAFF. Supplemented by reference TRBV29-1 and TRBJ1-1, the full variable domain reads SAVISQKPSRDICQRGTSLTIQCQVDSQVTMMFWYRQQPGQSLTLIATANQGSEATYESGFVIDKFPISRPNLTFSTLTVSNMSPEDSSIYLCSAIPGNTEAFFGQGTRLTVV.

In its sample, this clone was seen a few times. This chain connects TRBV6-6 to TRBJ2-7; TRBD1 is a possible D gene (6 bases). The CDR3 is 12 residues long. Germline V CDR1 and CDR2: MNHNY, SVGAGI (reference sequence). Trimming removed 8 bases at V and 6 bases at J, with 14 bases between. CDR3 bases: TGTGCCAGCGGATCACAGGGATTCGAGCAGTACTTC. Protein: CASGSQGFEQYF.

The count of this clone is one. The V gene is TRBV29-1, the J gene TRBJ2-7; D is undetermined. V lost 4 bases and J 5 bases, leaving 9 bases between the germline ends. Per the germline V gene, CDR1 is SQVTM and CDR2 is ANQGSEA. The CDR3 extends over 11 amino acids. CDR3 coding DNA: TGCAGCGTTGCGGTGCTGGACGAGCAGTACTTC. As protein: CSVAVLDEQYF.

This clone was observed a few times. V and J are TRBV7-9 and TRBJ2-1; D unclear. The CDR3 sequence is 12 residues long. From germline, CDR1 is SEHNR and CDR2 FQNEAQ (reference sequence). V was pared by 5 bases and J by 5 bases, with 7 bases between. CDR3 in amino acids: CASSPDNNEQFF. The CDR3 DNA reads TGTGCCAGCAGCCCTGACAACAATGAGCAGTTCTTC.

With regard to this clone: An end of the junction differs from the germline gene, which may be a read error. The chain joins TRBV7-9 to TRBJ2-3; D perhaps matches TRBD1 (6 bases). Germline assignment: CDR1 SEHNR and CDR2 FQNEAQ (reference sequence). This CDR3 contains 13 residues. The CDR3 DNA reads TGTGCCAGCAGCTTAGCGGGGACACCTACCGGAGATTTT. It codes for CASSLAGTPTGDF.

This sequence joins TRBV5-4 and TRBJ2-5; TRBD2 matches at 10 bases. CDR1 is SGHNT, CDR2 YYREEE, per germline (reference sequence). J lost 5 bases, V lost 6 bases, and 4 bases had no gene match. CDR3 length equals 13 residues. The CDR3 DNA follows: TGTGCCAGCACCCCTAGCGGGAGTGAGACCCAGTACTTC. The encoded protein is CASTPSGSETQYF.

The chain uses TRBV29-1 and TRBJ2-4; perhaps TRBD1 as D (6 bases). The germline V gene has CDR1 SQVTM and CDR2 ANQGSEA. The CDR3 totals 11 residues. The germline V and J ends were trimmed by 7 bases and 8 bases, with 12 bases remaining between them. CDR3 sequence: CSARWGHIQYF. The CDR3 DNA sequence: TGCAGCGCCCGATGGGGGCACATTCAGTACTTC.

This chain joins TRBV27 and TRBJ2-2; D is perhaps TRBD1 (6 bases). The V gene lost 2 bases and the J gene lost 2 bases, with 9 bases spanning the gap. The CDR3 loop spans 15 amino acids. Per the germline V gene, CDR1 is MNHEY and CDR2 is SMNVEV (reference sequence). CDR3 in amino acids: CASSLTGLNTGELFF. The DNA for the CDR3 is TGTGCCAGCAGTTTAACAGGGCTCAACACCGGGGAGCTGTTTTTT.